The present entry profiles one T cell receptor (beta chain) with its context. No antigen is known for it. This sample was included in a study of blood T cells in healthy people across ages. Every sample had a minimum of 6.5 million PBMCs isolated. It was with a sample-barcoded 5' primer and a J-beta primer mix that a second PCR of about 6 to 11 cycles was run. TCRdb re-called the 5' RACE reads through MiXCR, storing one row per CDR3 protein. The top ten clones hold around 12% of a sample with about 1.1 million distinct CDR3 sequences, 35% to 40% of them seen once. Study results and limitations: Naive T cell percentage showed a strong correlation with the diversity of TCR beta. PBMCs left unsorted prevented a conclusive naive versus antigen-experienced comparison. Whereas aged donors had fewer naive CD4+ cells, long-lived donors had more of them and higher diversity.

CDR3 length: 15 residues. The germline V and J ends were trimmed by 2 bases and 3 bases, with 12 bases remaining between them. From germline, CDR1 is SGDLS and CDR2 YYNGEE. The sequence was obtained from a man aged 18 to 29 in good health. The chain links TRBV9 to TRBJ2-1; TRBD1 might be the D (6 bases). What was sequenced was blood. CDR3 sequence reads: CASSVRGKLYNEQFF. In DNA form, the CDR3 reads TGTGCCAGCAGCGTCAGGGGTAAGCTCTACAATGAGCAGTTCTTC.